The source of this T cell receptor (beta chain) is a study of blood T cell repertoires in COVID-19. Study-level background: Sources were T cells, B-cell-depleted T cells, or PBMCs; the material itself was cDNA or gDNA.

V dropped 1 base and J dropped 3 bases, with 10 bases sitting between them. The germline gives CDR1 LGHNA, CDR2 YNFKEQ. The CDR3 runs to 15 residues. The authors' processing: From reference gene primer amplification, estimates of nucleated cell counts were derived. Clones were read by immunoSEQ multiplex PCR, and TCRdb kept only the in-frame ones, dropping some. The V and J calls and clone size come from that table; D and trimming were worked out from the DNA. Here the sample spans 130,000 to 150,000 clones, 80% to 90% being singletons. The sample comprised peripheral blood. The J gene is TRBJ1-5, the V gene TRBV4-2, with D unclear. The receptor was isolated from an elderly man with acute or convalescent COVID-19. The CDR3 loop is CASSQARGDNQPQHF. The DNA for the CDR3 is TGTGCCAGCAGCCAAGCCAGAGGTGACAATCAGCCCCAGCATTTT.